This record concerns one TCR beta chain sequence. Its target is not known. The PCR was carried out with 60 Vbeta primers and 13 Jbeta primers. The assay was immunoSEQ multiplex PCR, and TCRdb's table has in-frame clones only and misses some. Seen here are over 150,000 clones, about 80% observed once, and the top ten hold roughly 12%. V shed 6 bases and J shed 4 bases, with 13 bases lying between them. CDR3 length: 14 residues. CDR1 is SNHLY and CDR2 is FYNNEI in the germline V gene. This record belongs to a study of cytomegalovirus exposure and HLA in healthy donors. Study conclusions and caveats: It is likely that the observed cluster of highly shared sequence variants was a sequencing artifact.

The chain is built from TRBV2 and TRBJ1-3; no clear D. The sample comprised PBMCs. The source of this sequence is a man aged 25 to 40 in good health and CMV-seropositive. This CDR3 reads CASSRGREGNTIYF. In DNA, the CDR3 is TGTGCCAGCAGCCGAGGGAGGGAGGGAAACACCATATATTTT.